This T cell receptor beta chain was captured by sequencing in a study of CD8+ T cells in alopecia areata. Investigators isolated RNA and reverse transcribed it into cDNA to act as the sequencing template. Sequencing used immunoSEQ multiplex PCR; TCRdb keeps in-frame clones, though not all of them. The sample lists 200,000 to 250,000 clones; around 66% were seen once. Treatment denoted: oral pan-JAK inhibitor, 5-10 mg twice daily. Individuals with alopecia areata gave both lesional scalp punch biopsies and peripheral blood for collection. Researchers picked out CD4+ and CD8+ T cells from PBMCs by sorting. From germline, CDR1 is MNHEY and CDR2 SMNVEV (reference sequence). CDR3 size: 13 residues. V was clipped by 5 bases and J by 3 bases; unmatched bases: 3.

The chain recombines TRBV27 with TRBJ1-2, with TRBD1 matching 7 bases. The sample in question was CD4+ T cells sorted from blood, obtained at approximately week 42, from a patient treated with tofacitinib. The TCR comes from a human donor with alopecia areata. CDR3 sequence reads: CASSPDRHYGYTF. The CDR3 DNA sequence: TGTGCCAGCAGTCCGGACAGGCACTATGGCTACACCTTC.